These 14 T cell receptor beta chains came from one sample sequenced in a study of early T cells in non-severe SARS-CoV-2 infection. Via MiXCR, TCRdb re-called the 5' RACE reads, giving one row per CDR3 protein. This sample carries about 46,000 distinct CDR3 sequences, 7.5% to 10% of them seen once, and the ten largest clones take more than 12%. The sequencing input was whole blood. The receptors stem from an adult who was a healthcare worker with PCR-confirmed SARS-CoV-2 infection or an uninfected control (not recorded which).

This clonotype was observed many times. The genes are TRBV20-1 and TRBJ1-4, with TRBD1 matching 7 bases. V dropped 5 bases and J dropped 9; count of bases not matched to a gene: 9. CDR1 and CDR2 (germline): DFQATT, SNEGSKA (reference sequence). The CDR3 covers 13 residues. The CDR3 loop is CSAFDREGKKLFF. CDR3 coding DNA: TGCAGTGCTTTTGACAGGGAAGGTAAAAAACTGTTTTTT.

The chain has TRBV4-1 and TRBJ1-4; no firm D call. The CDR3 extends over 16 amino acids. The germline V gene encodes CDR1 MGHRA and CDR2 YSYEKL. V dropped 1 base and J dropped 2 bases, with 11 bases sitting between them. Here the CDR3 reads CASSQGLVLTNEKLFF. Here the CDR3 DNA reads TGCGCCAGCAGCCAAGGTTTGGTACTCACTAATGAAAAACTGTTTTTT.

This clonotype was observed a handful of times. The genes are TRBV25-1 and TRBJ2-7; 13 positions match TRBD2. Germline assignment: CDR1 MGHDK and CDR2 SYGVNS. This CDR3 region has 16 residues. V shed 1 base and J 3 bases; nucleotides not matched to a gene: 3. The CDR3 DNA reads TGTGCCAGCAGTGAATTTGGACTAGCGGGGGACTACGAGCAGTACTTC. Protein sequence: CASSEFGLAGDYEQYF.

This clonotype was seen many times. V is TRBV7-9 and J is TRBJ1-5; D gene ambiguous. This CDR3 has 14 residues. Trimming removed 4 bases at V and 10 bases at J, with 17 bases between. Per the germline V gene, CDR1 is SEHNR and CDR2 is FQNEAQ (reference sequence). This CDR3 reads CASSSLTDKGPQHF. The CDR3 nucleotides read TGTGCCAGCAGCTCCTTGACCGATAAGGGACCCCAGCATTTT.

This clonotype was observed at least ten times. The J gene is TRBJ2-7, the V gene TRBV28; perhaps TRBD1 as D (5 bases). CDR3 length: 15 amino acids. Germline V gives CDR1 MDHEN, CDR2 SYDVKM. V lost 2 bases and J 7 bases, leaving 18 bases between the germline ends. The CDR3 is CASSLPAGIPGEQYF. In DNA, the CDR3 is TGTGCCAGCAGTTTACCCGCAGGGATTCCGGGTGAGCAGTACTTC.

Ten or more counts support this clonotype. The rearrangement joins TRBV27 to TRBJ2-7; no firm D call. V lost 10 bases and J lost 3, with 7 bases in between. CDR3 length: 10 amino acids. Germline values: CDR1 MNHEY, CDR2 SMNVEV (reference sequence). This CDR3 reads CANDFYEQYF. The CDR3 bases are TGTGCCAACGACTTCTACGAGCAGTACTTC.

This clonotype was recorded many times. The rearrangement links TRBV28 to TRBJ2-1, with 11 bases matching TRBD2. The germline V gene encodes CDR1 MDHEN and CDR2 SYDVKM. This CDR3 is built from 17 residues. V trimming: 3 bases; J trimming: 9 bases; junction bases outside the gene matches: 13. CDR3: CASSFISGRGLPAEQFF. The CDR3 DNA reads TGTGCCAGCAGTTTCATTAGCGGGAGGGGTCTTCCTGCTGAGCAGTTCTTC.

The chain combines TRBV7-2 with TRBJ2-7; 7 bases fit TRBD1. V trimming: 3 bases; J trimming: 4 bases; junction bases outside the gene matches: 3. The CDR3 extends over 13 amino acids. Germline CDR1 SGHTA, CDR2 FQGNSA. CDR3 amino acids: CASSLTGYYEQYF. The DNA of the CDR3 is TGTGCCAGCAGCTTGACAGGGTATTACGAGCAGTACTTC.

There are many counts of this clonotype. V and J are TRBV5-1 and TRBJ1-2, with D maybe TRBD1 (6 bases). Germline CDR1 is SGHRS and CDR2 is YFSETQ. Trimming shortened V by 0 bases and J by 4 bases, and 10 bases separated the two germline ends. This CDR3 contains 14 residues. CDR3 loop: CASSLGLTGYGYTF. The CDR3 coding sequence is TGCGCCAGCAGCTTGGGGCTGACAGGCTATGGCTACACCTTC.

This clonotype was seen many times. The chain joins TRBV7-9 to TRBJ2-1; perhaps TRBD1 as D (6 bases). V lost 3 bases and J 4 bases, leaving 19 bases between the germline ends. Germline CDR1 reads SEHNR; CDR2 reads FQNEAQ (reference sequence). The CDR3 runs 17 residues. Here the CDR3 reads CASSLGALGLGYNEQFF. In nucleotides, the CDR3 is TGTGCCAGCAGCTTGGGGGCTTTGGGGCTCGGATACAATGAGCAGTTCTTC.

This clonotype came up many times. The rearrangement uses TRBV6-2 or TRBV6-3 and TRBJ2-7; 8 bases agree with TRBD2. The CDR3 length is 14 residues. The germline V gene has CDR1 MNHEY and CDR2 SVGEGT. The ends lost 6 bases at V and 0 bases at J; junction bases unmatched: 4. In DNA form, the CDR3 reads TGTGCCAGCAGCTGGACTAGCAACTCCTACGAGCAGTACTTC. Amino acid sequence: CASSWTSNSYEQYF.

This clonotype was found many times. This chain joins TRBV20-1 and TRBJ2-1, with 11 bases aligning to TRBD2. Trimming removed 2 bases from V and 5 bases from J; junction bases left unmatched: 2. This CDR3 region has 14 residues. Germline assignment: CDR1 DFQATT and CDR2 SNEGSKA (reference sequence). In DNA form, the CDR3 reads TGCAGTGCTAGACAACTAGCGGGAGACAATGAGCAGTTCTTC. Amino acids: CSARQLAGDNEQFF.

The table lists this clonotype with a few counts. The V and J genes are TRBV12-3 or TRBV12-4 and TRBJ2-7; D ambiguous. Trimming cost V 2 bases and J 2 bases, with 13 bases left between them. This CDR3 comprises 15 residues. The DNA for the CDR3 is TGTGCCAGCAGTTTAACTGACTCTACAACCTACGAGCAGTACTTC. Its translation: CASSLTDSTTYEQYF.

This clonotype was detected many times. The rearrangement uses TRBV9 and TRBJ2-7, with 7 bases lining up with TRBD2. The ends lost 5 bases at V and 0 bases at J; junction bases unmatched: 8. The germline CDR1 and CDR2 sequences are SGDLS and YYNGEE. The CDR3 has 15 residues. CDR3 amino acids: CASSSGLADSYEQYF. CDR3 DNA sequence: TGTGCCAGCAGTAGCGGGCTAGCGGACTCCTACGAGCAGTACTTC.